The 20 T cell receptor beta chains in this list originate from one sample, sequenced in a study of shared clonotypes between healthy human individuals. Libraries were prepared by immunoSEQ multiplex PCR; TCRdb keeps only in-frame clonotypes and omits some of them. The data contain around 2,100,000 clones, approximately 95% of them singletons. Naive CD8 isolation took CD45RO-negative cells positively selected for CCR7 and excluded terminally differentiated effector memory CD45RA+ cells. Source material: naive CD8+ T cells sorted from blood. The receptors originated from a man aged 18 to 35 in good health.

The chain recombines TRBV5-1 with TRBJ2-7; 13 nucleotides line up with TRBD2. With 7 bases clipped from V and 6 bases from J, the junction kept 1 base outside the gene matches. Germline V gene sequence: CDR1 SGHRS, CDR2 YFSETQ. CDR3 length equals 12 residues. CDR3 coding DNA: TGCGCCAGCGGACTAGCGGGAGTCGAGCAGTACTTC. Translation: CASGLAGVEQYF.

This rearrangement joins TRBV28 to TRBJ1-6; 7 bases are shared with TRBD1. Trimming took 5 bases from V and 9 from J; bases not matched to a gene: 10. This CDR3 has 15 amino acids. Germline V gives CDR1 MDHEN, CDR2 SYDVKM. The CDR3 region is CASSPLTGSGSPLHF. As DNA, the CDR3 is TGTGCCAGCAGTCCCCTGACAGGGTCGGGTTCACCCCTCCACTTT.

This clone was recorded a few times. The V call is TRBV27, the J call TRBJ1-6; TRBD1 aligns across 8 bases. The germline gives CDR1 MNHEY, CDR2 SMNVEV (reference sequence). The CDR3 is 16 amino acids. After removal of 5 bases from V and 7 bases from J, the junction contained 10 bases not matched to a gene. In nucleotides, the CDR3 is TGTGCCAGCAGTCCCTCGACAGGGGATGAAAATTCACCCCTCCACTTT. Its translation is CASSPSTGDENSPLHF.

In DNA form, the CDR3 reads TGTGCCAGCAGCTTAGGGACTAGCGGGGGGCACGAGCAGTACTTC. This gives the protein CASSLGTSGGHEQYF. The V call is TRBV11-2, the J call TRBJ2-7; TRBD2 agrees at 14 bases. The CDR3 length is 15 residues. Germline assignment: CDR1 SGHAT and CDR2 FQNNGV. V gave up 1 base and J gave up 5 bases; unmatched junction bases: 1.

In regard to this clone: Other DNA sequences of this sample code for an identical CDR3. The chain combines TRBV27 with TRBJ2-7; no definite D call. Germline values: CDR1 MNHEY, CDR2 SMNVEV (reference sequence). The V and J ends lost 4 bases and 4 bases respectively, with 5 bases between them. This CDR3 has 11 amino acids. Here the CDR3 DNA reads TGTGCCAGCAGTTCCCGATACGAGCAGTACTTC. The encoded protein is CASSSRYEQYF.

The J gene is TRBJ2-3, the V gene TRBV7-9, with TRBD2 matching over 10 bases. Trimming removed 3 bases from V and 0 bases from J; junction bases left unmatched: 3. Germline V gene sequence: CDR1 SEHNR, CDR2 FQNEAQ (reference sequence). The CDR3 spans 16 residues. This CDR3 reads CASSFTSGDSTDTQYF. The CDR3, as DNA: TGTGCCAGCAGCTTCACTAGCGGGGATAGCACAGATACGCAGTATTTT.

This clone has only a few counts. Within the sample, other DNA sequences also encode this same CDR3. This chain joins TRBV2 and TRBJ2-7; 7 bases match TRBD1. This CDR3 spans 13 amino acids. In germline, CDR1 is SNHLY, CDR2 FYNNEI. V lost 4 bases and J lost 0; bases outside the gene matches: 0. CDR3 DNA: TGTGCCAGCAGTGGGGACAGCTCCTACGAGCAGTACTTC. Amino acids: CASSGDSSYEQYF.

The chain's CDR3 is CASSVVPLRGEEGYTF. The CDR3 nucleotides read TGTGCCAGCAGCGTAGTCCCTTTAAGAGGGGAGGAGGGCTACACCTTC. The V call is TRBV9, the J call TRBJ1-2; the D gene is possibly TRBD1 (5 bases). The germline V and J ends were trimmed by 0 bases and 8 bases, with 20 bases remaining between them. This CDR3 is built from 16 residues. The germline CDR1 and CDR2 sequences are SGDLS and YYNGEE.

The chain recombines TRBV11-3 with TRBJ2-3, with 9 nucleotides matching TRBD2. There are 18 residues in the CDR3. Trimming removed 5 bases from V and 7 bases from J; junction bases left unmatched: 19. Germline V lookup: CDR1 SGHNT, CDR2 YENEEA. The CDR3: CASSHAGSGGSPGNTQYF. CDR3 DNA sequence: TGTGCCAGCAGCCATGCTGGCAGCGGGGGGTCCCCCGGGAATACGCAGTATTTT.

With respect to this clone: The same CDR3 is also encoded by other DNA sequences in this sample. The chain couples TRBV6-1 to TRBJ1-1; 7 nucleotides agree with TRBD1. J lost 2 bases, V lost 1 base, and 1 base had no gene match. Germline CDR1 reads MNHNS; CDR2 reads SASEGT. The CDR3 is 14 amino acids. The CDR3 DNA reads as TGTGCCAGCAGTGAAGACAGGGGAAACACTGAAGCTTTCTTT. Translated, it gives CASSEDRGNTEAFF.

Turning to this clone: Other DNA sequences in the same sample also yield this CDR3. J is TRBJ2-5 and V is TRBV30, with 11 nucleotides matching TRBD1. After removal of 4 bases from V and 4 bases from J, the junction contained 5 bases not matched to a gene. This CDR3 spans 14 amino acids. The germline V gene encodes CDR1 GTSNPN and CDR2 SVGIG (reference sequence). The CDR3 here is CAWTQGQGGETQYF. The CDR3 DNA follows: TGTGCCTGGACCCAGGGACAGGGGGGAGAGACCCAGTACTTC.

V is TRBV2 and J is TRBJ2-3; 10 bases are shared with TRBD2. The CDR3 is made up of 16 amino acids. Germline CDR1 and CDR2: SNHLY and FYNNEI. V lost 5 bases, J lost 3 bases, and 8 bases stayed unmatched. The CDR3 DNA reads TGTGCCAGCAGTAGCAACTTAGCGGGAGGAACAGATACGCAGTATTTT. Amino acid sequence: CASSSNLAGGTDTQYF.

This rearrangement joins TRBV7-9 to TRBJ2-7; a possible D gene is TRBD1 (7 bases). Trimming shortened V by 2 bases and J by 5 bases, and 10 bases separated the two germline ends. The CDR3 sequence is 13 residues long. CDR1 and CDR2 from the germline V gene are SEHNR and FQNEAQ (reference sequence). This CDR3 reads CASSLQGGNEQYF. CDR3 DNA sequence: TGTGCCAGCAGCTTACAGGGGGGTAACGAGCAGTACTTC.

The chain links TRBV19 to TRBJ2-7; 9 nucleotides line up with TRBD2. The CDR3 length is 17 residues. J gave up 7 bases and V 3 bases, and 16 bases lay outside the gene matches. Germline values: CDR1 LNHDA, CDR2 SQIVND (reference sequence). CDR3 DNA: TGTGCCAGTAGTATTACGTTACCGGGACTAGCTTCCGGGGAGCAGTACTTC. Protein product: CASSITLPGLASGEQYF. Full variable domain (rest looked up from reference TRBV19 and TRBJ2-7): DGGITQSPKYLFRKEGQNVTLSCEQNLNHDAMYWYRQDPGQGLRLIYYSQIVNDFQKGDIAEGYSVSREKKESFPLTVTSAQKNPTAFYLCASSITLPGLASGEQYFGPGTRLTVT.

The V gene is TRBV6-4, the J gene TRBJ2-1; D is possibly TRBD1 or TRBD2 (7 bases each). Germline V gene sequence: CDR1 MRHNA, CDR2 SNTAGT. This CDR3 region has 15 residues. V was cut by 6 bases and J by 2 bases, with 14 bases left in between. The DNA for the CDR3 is TGTGCCAGCAGCCCCAGGGGGGGCACCTACAATGAGCAGTTCTTC. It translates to CASSPRGGTYNEQFF.

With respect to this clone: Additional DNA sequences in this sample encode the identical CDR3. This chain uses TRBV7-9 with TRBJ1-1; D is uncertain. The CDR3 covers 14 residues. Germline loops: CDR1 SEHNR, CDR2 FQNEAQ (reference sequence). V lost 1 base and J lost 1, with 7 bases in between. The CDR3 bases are TGTGCCAGCAGCTTAGGGGGTGGGAACACTGAAGCTTTCTTT. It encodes CASSLGGGNTEAFF. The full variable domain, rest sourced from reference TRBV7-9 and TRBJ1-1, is DTGVSQNPRHKITKRGQNVTFRCDPISEHNRLYWYRQTLGQGPEFLTYFQNEAQLEKSRLLSDRFSAERPKGSFSTLEIQRTEQGDSAMYLCASSLGGGNTEAFFGQGTRLTVV.

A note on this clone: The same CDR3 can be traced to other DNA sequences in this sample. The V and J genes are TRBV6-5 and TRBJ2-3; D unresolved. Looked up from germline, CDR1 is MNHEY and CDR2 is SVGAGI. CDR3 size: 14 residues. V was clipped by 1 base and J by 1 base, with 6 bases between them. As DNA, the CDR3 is TGTGCCAGCAGTTACTTCGGAGGCACAGATACGCAGTATTTT. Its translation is CASSYFGGTDTQYF.

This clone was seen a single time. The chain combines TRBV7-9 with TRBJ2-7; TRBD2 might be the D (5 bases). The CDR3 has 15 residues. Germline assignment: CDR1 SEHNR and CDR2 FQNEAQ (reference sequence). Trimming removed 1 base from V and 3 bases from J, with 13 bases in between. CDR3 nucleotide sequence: TGTGCCAGCAGCTTAGGGGTGGGAGCGGTCTACGAGCAGTACTTC. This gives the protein CASSLGVGAVYEQYF. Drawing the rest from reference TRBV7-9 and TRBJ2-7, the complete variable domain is DTGVSQNPRHKITKRGQNVTFRCDPISEHNRLYWYRQTLGQGPEFLTYFQNEAQLEKSRLLSDRFSAERPKGSFSTLEIQRTEQGDSAMYLCASSLGVGAVYEQYFGPGTRLTVT.

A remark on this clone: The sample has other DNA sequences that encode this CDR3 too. This CDR3 is CASSLEGSEQYF. In nucleotides, the CDR3 is TGTGCCAGCAGCTTGGAGGGGAGTGAGCAGTACTTC. The chain combines TRBV5-4 with TRBJ2-7, with D perhaps TRBD1 or TRBD2 (5 bases each). The V and J ends lost 0 bases and 7 bases respectively, with 8 bases between them. This CDR3 comprises 12 residues. Per germline, CDR1 SGHNT and CDR2 YYREEE (reference sequence).

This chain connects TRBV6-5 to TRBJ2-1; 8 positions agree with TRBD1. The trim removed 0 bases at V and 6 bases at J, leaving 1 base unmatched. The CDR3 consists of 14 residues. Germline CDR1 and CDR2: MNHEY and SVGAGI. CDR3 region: CASSYSDRANEQFF. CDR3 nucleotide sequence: TGTGCCAGCAGTTACTCGGACAGGGCCAATGAGCAGTTCTTC.